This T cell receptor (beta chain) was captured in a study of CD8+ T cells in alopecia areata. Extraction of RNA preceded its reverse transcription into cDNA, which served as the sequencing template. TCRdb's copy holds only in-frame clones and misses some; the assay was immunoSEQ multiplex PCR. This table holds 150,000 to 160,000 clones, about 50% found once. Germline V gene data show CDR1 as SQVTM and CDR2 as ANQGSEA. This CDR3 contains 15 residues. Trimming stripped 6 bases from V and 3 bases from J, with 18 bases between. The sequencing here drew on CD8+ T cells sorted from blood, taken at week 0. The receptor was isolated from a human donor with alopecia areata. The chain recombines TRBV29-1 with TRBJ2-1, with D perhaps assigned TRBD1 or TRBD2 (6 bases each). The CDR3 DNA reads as TGCAGCGTGGCAGGGGAGGACGAGCTCTACAATGAGCAGTTCTTC. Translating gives CSVAGEDELYNEQFF.